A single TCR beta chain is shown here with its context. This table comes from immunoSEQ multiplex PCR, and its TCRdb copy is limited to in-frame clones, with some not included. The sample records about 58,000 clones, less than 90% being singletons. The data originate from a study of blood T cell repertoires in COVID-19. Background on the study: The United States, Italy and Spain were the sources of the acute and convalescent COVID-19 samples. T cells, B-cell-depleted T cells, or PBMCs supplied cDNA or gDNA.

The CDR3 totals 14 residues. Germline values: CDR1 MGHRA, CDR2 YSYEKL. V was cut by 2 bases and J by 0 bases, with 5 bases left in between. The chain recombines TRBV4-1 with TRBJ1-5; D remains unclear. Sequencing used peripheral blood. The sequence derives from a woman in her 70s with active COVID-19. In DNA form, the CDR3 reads TGCGCCAGCAGCCAACCAGTTAGCAATCAGCCCCAGCATTTT. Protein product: CASSQPVSNQPQHF.